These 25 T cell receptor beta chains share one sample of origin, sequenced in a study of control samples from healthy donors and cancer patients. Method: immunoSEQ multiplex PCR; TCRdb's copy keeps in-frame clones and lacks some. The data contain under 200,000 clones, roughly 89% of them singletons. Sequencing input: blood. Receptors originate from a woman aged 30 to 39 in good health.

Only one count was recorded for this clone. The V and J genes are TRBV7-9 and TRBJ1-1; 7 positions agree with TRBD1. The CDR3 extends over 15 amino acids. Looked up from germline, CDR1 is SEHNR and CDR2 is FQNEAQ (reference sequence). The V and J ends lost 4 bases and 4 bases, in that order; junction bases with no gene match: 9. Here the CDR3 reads CASSWGRGYGTEAFF. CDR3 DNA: TGTGCCAGCAGCTGGGGCAGGGGGTATGGCACTGAAGCTTTCTTT.

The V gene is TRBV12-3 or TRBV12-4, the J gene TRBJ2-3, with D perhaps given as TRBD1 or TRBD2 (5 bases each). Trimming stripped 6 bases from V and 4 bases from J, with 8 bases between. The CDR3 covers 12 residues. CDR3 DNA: TGTGCCAGCAGGCCGGGACCAGATACGCAGTATTTT. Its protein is CASRPGPDTQYF.

CDR3 in amino acids: CASSQFGGYTF. The CDR3 DNA reads as TGTGCCAGCAGCCAATTCGGGGGCTACACCTTC. The chain couples TRBV3-1 (or the pseudogene TRBV3-2) to TRBJ1-2; D not certain. From germline, CDR1 is LGHDT and CDR2 YNNKEL (reference sequence). This CDR3 has 11 amino acids. V was shortened by 2 bases and J by 8 bases, with 6 bases between the two germline ends.

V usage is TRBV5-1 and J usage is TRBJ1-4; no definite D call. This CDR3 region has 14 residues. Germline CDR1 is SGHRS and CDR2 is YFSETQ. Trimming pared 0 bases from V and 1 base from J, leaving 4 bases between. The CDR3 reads CASSLAGTNEKLFF. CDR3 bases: TGCGCCAGCAGCTTGGCGGGAACTAATGAAAAACTGTTTTTT.

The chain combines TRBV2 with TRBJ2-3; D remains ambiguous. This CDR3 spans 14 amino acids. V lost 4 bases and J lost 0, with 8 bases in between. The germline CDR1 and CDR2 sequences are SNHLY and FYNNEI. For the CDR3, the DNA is TGTGCCAGCAGTGGGCTAGATAGCACAGATACGCAGTATTTT. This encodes CASSGLDSTDTQYF.

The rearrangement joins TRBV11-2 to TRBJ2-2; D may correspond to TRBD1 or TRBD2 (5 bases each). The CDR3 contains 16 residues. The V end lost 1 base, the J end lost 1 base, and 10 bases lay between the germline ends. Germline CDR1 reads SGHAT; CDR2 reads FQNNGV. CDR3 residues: CASSLGWGRNTGELFF. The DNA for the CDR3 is TGTGCCAGCAGCTTAGGATGGGGGAGGAACACCGGGGAGCTGTTTTTT.

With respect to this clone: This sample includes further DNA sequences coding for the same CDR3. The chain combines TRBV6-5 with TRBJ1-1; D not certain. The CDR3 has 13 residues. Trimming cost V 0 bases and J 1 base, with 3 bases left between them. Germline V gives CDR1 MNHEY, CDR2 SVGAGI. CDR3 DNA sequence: TGTGCCAGCAGTTACTCACAGAACACTGAAGCTTTCTTT. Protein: CASSYSQNTEAFF.

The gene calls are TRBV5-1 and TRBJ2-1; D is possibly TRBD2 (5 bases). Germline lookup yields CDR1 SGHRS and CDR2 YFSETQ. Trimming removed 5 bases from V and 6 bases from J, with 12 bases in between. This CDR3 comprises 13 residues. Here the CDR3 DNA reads TGCGCCAGCAGGGACTTGATTCTCAATGAGCAGTTCTTC. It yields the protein CASRDLILNEQFF.

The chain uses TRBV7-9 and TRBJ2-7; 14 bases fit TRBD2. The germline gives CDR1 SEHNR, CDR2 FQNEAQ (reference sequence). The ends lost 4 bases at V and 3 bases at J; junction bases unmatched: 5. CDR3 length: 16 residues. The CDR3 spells CASSWGLAGAGYEQYF. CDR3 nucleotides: TGTGCCAGCAGCTGGGGACTAGCGGGAGCTGGCTACGAGCAGTACTTC.

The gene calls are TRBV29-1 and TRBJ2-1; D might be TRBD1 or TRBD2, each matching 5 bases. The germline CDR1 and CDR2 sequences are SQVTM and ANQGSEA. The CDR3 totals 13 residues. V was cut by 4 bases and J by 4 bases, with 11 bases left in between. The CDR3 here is CSVAGTLYNEQFF. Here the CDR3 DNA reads TGCAGCGTTGCCGGGACCCTATACAATGAGCAGTTCTTC.

The CDR3: CASSLGGEGYTF. Here the CDR3 DNA reads TGTGCCAGCAGTTTGGGGGGGGAGGGCTACACCTTC. The V gene is TRBV12-3 or TRBV12-4, the J gene TRBJ1-2; perhaps TRBD1 as D (5 bases). The CDR3 runs to 12 residues. The V end lost 3 bases, the J end lost 8 bases, and 10 bases lay between the germline ends.

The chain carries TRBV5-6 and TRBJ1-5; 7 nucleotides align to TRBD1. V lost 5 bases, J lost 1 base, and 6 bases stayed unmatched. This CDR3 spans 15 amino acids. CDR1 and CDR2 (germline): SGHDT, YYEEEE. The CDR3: CASSSTGSSNQPQHF. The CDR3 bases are TGTGCCAGCAGTTCGACAGGGTCGAGCAATCAGCCCCAGCATTTT.

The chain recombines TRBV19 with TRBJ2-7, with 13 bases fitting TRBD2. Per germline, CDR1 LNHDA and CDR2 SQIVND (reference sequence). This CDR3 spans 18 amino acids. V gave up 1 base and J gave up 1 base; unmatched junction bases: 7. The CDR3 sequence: CASSIVWTSGSESYEQYF. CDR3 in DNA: TGTGCCAGTAGTATAGTATGGACTAGCGGGAGCGAATCCTACGAGCAGTACTTC.

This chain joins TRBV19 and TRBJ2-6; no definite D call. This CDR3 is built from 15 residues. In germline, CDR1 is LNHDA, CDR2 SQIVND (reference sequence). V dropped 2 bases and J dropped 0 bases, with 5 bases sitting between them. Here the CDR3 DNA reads TGTGCCAGTAGTATAAGCTTCTCTGGGGCCAACGTCCTGACTTTC. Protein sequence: CASSISFSGANVLTF.

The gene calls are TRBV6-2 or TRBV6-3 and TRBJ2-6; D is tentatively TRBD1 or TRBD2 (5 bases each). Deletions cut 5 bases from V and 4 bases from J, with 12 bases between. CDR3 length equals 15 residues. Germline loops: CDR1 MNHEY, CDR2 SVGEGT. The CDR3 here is CASSGTDGGANVLTF. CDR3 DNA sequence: TGTGCCAGCAGTGGGACGGATGGAGGGGCCAACGTCCTGACTTTC.

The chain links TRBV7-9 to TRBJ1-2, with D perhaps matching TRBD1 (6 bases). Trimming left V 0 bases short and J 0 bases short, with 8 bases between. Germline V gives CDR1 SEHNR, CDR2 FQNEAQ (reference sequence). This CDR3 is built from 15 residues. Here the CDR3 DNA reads TGTGCCAGCAGCTTAGCGGGGGGCCCTAACTATGGCTACACCTTC. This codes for CASSLAGGPNYGYTF.

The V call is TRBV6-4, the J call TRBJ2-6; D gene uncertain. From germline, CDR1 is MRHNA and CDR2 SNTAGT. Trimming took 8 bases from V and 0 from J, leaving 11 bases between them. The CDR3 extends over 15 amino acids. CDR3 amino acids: CASGSTHSGANVLTF. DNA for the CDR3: TGTGCCAGCGGCTCTACCCACTCTGGGGCCAACGTCCTGACTTTC.

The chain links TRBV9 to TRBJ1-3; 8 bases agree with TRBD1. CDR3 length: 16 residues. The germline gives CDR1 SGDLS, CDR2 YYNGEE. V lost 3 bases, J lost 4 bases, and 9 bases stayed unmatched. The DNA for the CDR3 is TGTGCCAGCAGCGAATTTTTCACAGGGGGAGGAAACACCATATATTTT. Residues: CASSEFFTGGGNTIYF.

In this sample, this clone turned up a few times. The CDR3 loop reads CSASGTGDYQPQHF. CDR3 nucleotide sequence: TGCAGTGCTAGTGGGACAGGGGATTATCAGCCCCAGCATTTT. The rearrangement uses TRBV20-1 and TRBJ1-5; 10 bases align to TRBD1. The CDR3 contains 14 residues. V shed 3 bases, J shed 5 bases, and the junction held 4 bases outside the gene matches. CDR1 and CDR2 from the germline V gene are DFQATT and SNEGSKA (reference sequence).

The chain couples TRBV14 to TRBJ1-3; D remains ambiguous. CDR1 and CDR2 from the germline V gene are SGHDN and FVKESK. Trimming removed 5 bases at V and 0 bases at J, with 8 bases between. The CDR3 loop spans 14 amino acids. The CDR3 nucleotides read TGTGCCAGCAGCGGTGACCTCTCTGGAAACACCATATATTTT. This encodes CASSGDLSGNTIYF.

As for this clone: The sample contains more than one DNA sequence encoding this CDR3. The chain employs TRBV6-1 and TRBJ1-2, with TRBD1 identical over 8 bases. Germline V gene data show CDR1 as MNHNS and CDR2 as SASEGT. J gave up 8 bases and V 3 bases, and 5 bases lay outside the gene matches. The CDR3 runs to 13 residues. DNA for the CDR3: TGTGCCAGCAGTGACAGGGGGCGAGGGGGCTACACCTTC. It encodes CASSDRGRGGYTF.

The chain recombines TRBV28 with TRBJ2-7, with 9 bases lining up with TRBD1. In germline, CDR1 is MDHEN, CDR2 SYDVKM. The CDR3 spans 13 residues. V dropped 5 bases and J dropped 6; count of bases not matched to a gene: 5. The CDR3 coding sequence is TGTGCCAGCAGTCCCGGGACAGGGACCGAGCAGTACTTC. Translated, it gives CASSPGTGTEQYF.

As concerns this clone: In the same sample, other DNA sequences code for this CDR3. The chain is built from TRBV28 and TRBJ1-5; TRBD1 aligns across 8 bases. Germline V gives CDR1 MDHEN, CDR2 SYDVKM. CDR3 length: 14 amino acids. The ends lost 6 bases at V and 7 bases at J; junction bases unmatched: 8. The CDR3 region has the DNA TGTGCCAGCAGGGCCGGACAGGGCGGGCAGCCCCAGCATTTT. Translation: CASRAGQGGQPQHF. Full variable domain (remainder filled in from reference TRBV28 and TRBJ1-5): DVKVTQSSRYLVKRTGEKVFLECVQDMDHENMFWYRQDPGLGLRLIYFSYDVKMKEKGDIPEGYSVSREKKERFSLILESASTNQTSMYLCASRAGQGGQPQHFGDGTRLSIL.

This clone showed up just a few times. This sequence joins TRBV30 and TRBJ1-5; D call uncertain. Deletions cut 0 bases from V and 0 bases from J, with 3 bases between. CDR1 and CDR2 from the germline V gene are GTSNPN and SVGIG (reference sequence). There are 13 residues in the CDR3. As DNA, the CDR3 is TGTGCCTGGAGTGTTAATAGCAATCAGCCCCAGCATTTT. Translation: CAWSVNSNQPQHF.

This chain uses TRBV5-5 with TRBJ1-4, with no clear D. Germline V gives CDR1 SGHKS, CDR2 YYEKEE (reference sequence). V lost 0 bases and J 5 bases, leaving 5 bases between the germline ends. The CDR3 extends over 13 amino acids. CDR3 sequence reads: CASSLGGNEKLFF. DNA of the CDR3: TGTGCCAGCAGCTTGGGTGGGAATGAAAAACTGTTTTTT.